This T cell receptor (beta chain) was observed in a study of shared clonotypes between healthy human individuals. Study findings and constraints: The diversity represented, both genetic and in exposure history, was limited by few donors.

The table lists this clone with a count of one. Antigen: not known. Produced via immunoSEQ multiplex PCR; TCRdb's table is partial and in-frame only. The profile covers roughly 1,100,000 clones, with roughly 75% appearing a single time and around 1.5% taken by the ten largest. The material sequenced was memory CD4+ T cells sorted from blood. The subset denotes: CD45RA-negative fraction. The receptor was isolated from a man aged 18-30 years in good health.

The CDR3 bases are TGTGCCAGCGGCAGCGGGGGGGGCACAGATACGCAGTATTTT. Residues: CASGSGGGTDTQYF. The V and J genes are TRBV9 and TRBJ2-3, with 10 positions matching TRBD2. Looked up from germline, CDR1 is SGDLS and CDR2 is YYNGEE. Trimming cost V 7 bases and J 1 base; bases outside gene matches: 3. This CDR3 comprises 14 residues.